Detailed here is one T cell receptor (beta chain). Trimming left V 7 bases short and J 3 bases short, with 10 bases between. In germline, CDR1 is SGHTA, CDR2 FQGTGA. This CDR3 region has 13 residues. TCRdb reanalysed the 5' RACE reads using MiXCR and keeps one entry per CDR3 protein. The sample has 400,000 to 500,000 distinct CDR3 sequences, about a sixth seen once. The sample is drawn from a study of T-cell memory formation after mild COVID-19. V usage is TRBV7-3 and J usage is TRBJ1-3; D gene ambiguous. Sequencing was carried out using PBMCs or a T cell subset sorted from them (not recorded which). The sequence was obtained from a man younger than 30 who had mild COVID-19 (a few samples of this study predate the infection). Cell type and time point are not known. DNA of the CDR3: TGTGCCAGCAAACGGAGGGATGGAAACACCATATATTTT. Its protein product is CASKRRDGNTIYF.